This paragraph covers one TCR beta chain sequence. Its antigen remains unidentified. The read terminates 3 residues before the CDR3 end, so the remaining end is supplied by the germline J gene. This specimen belongs to a study of T cells in women clearing cervical HPV infection. Prevalent HPV16 infections were excluded; only incident single HPV16 infections included. Study outcomes and limitations: Cases carried less TRBV6-7 than controls: roughly 0.12% versus 0.17%.

Germline CDR1 DFQATT, CDR2 SNEGSKA (reference sequence). The CDR3 extends over 14 amino acids. Unmatched junction bases numbered 2, after V lost 1 base and J lost 2 bases. Average input was approximately 1,100 ng genomic DNA for immunoSEQ TCR beta CDR3 amplification. Sequencing used immunoSEQ multiplex PCR; TCRdb keeps in-frame clones, though not all of them. This repertoire comprises approximately 40,000 clones; its ten largest clones make up 7.6%. The specimen sequenced was blood buffy coat. The chain recombines TRBV20-1 with TRBJ1-2, with TRBD1 matching 9 bases. The sequence was obtained from a woman aged 18 to 75 with a cervical HPV16 infection that either progressed to CIN3+ or cleared (not recorded which). The DNA read from the CDR3 is TGCAGTGCTAGAGGGGACAGGGCCAACTATGGC. Residues: CSARGDRANYG. From start to end, the CDR3 is CSARGDRANYGYTF.